The 6 T cell receptor beta chains given below trace back to one sample, sequenced in a study of cytotoxic CD8 clonotypes in ibrutinib-treated CLL. Libraries were prepared by immunoSEQ multiplex PCR; TCRdb keeps only in-frame clonotypes and omits some of them. Of some 140,000 clones detected, under 90% appear once; the ten largest clones hold about 3.3%. The starting material was PBMCs, obtained after 24 months of ibrutinib treatment. Every receptor here comes from a human donor with chronic lymphocytic leukemia.

The chain employs TRBV4-1 and TRBJ2-3; 9 nucleotides align to TRBD2. The CDR3 is 17 residues long. Germline V lookup: CDR1 MGHRA, CDR2 YSYEKL. V shed 4 bases and J 2 bases; nucleotides not matched to a gene: 10. DNA of the CDR3: TGCGCCAGCAGCCTTGGGCAGGGCGGGGGGGCCACAGATACGCAGTATTTT. It translates to CASSLGQGGGATDTQYF.

This clone was counted a single time. The CDR3 loop is CASSQAGTVSYNEQFF. The CDR3 region has the DNA TGCGCCAGCAGCCAAGCCGGGACAGTCTCCTACAATGAGCAGTTCTTC. The V call is TRBV4-3, the J call TRBJ2-1; 7 positions match TRBD1. CDR1 and CDR2 from the germline V gene are LGHNA and YSLEER. This CDR3 region has 16 residues. After removal of 1 base from V and 0 bases from J, the junction contained 3 bases not matched to a gene.

This clone was observed a handful of times. The chain uses TRBV5-1 and TRBJ2-3; D may be TRBD2 (6 bases). CDR1 is SGHRS and CDR2 is YFSETQ in the germline V gene. The CDR3 consists of 15 residues. V lost 1 base and J 5 bases, leaving 14 bases between the germline ends. CDR3 DNA: TGCGCCAGCAGCTTGAAAACGGGGGACCGAGATACGCAGTATTTT. Translated, it gives CASSLKTGDRDTQYF.

The chain uses TRBV7-9 and TRBJ1-5, with 7 positions matching TRBD1. The J segment lost 4 bases and the V segment lost 5 bases, leaving 11 bases of the junction unmatched. This CDR3 is 16 amino acids long. Germline CDR1 is SEHNR and CDR2 is FQNEAQ (reference sequence). This chain's CDR3 is CASSPLRQGINQPQHF. In DNA form, the CDR3 reads TGTGCCAGCAGCCCCCTCCGACAGGGAATTAATCAGCCCCAGCATTTT.

The chain links TRBV7-2 to TRBJ2-5; 12 nucleotides agree with TRBD2. CDR1 is SGHTA, CDR2 FQGNSA, per germline. The CDR3 is 15 amino acids. With V trimmed by 3 bases and J by 5 bases, 4 bases remained unmatched. CDR3: CASSFTSGGLETQYF. CDR3 nucleotide sequence: TGTGCCAGCAGCTTCACTAGCGGGGGGTTGGAGACCCAGTACTTC.

The chain couples TRBV6-5 to TRBJ2-3; 11 bases match TRBD2. The V gene end was trimmed by 8 bases and the J gene end by 6 bases; junction bases not matched to a gene: 7. The germline V gene encodes CDR1 MNHEY and CDR2 SVGAGI. CDR3 length: 14 residues. This CDR3 reads CASRASGGSDTQYF. The CDR3 DNA reads TGTGCCAGCCGGGCTAGCGGGGGGTCGGATACGCAGTATTTT.